This entry features one T cell receptor beta chain sequence. Its antigen is unidentified. The sample comes from a study of OX40 agonist ivuxolimab in advanced cancers. At the level of the study: Patients receiving dose escalation had hepatocellular carcinoma, melanoma, renal cell or head and neck cancer.

The J segment lost 4 bases and the V segment lost 8 bases, leaving 5 bases of the junction unmatched. The CDR3 is 12 residues long. Germline CDR1 is SGHTA and CDR2 is FQGNSA. Findings of the study overall: Averaging showed that CD8+ T cells had more expanded clones than CD4+ did.

The assay was immunoSEQ multiplex PCR, and TCRdb's table has in-frame clones only and misses some. The repertoire holds around 65,000 clones, with approximately 85% as singletons. The chain employs TRBV7-2 and TRBJ2-7; 7 bases map to TRBD2. The TCR sequence derives from an adult with an advanced solid tumor such as melanoma, head and neck, liver or kidney cancer. The sample was CD4+ or CD8+ T cells sorted from blood, taken in a trial of the OX40 agonist ivuxolimab. The CDR3 sequence: CASGSSGYEQYF. As DNA, the CDR3 is TGTGCCAGCGGAAGTAGCGGGTACGAGCAGTACTTC.